These T cell receptor beta chains were read from a single sample in a study of blood T cell repertoires in COVID-19. Clones were read by immunoSEQ multiplex PCR, and TCRdb kept only the in-frame ones, dropping some. The table records 150,000 to 200,000 clones, 80% to 90% of them present only once. Sequenced: peripheral blood. The receptors originated from a man aged 55 to 69 with acute or convalescent COVID-19. CDR3s leave out the opening cysteine and the closing phenylalanine or tryptophan. Size values are once, few and many counts, or a class for expanded clones, and some rows have none.

J gene: TRBJ1-2; CDR3 length: 13; clone size: NA; V gene: TRBV2; CDR3 protein: ASSVGTGRNYGYT
J gene: TRBJ2-7; CDR3 length: 14; clone size: NA; V gene: TRBV19; CDR3 protein: ASSTTGTGTPREQY
J gene: TRBJ1-2; CDR3 length: 13; clone size: NA; V gene: TRBV2; CDR3 protein: ASSEQTGSGYGYT
J gene: TRBJ1-4; CDR3 length: 12; clone size: NA; V gene: TRBV28; CDR3 protein: ASSYQGGVEKLF
J gene: TRBJ2-1; CDR3 length: 14; clone size: NA; V gene: TRBV7-9; CDR3 protein: ASSLVHRSPYNEQF
J gene: TRBJ2-3; CDR3 length: 15; clone size: NA; V gene: TRBV2; CDR3 protein: ASSHQPGVGLWDTQY
J gene: TRBJ1-6; CDR3 length: 13; clone size: NA; V gene: TRBV18; CDR3 protein: ASSPGQGANSPLH
J gene: TRBJ1-4; CDR3 length: 15; clone size: NA; V gene: TRBV15; CDR3 protein: ATSRDRGTGKGEKLF
J gene: TRBJ1-2; CDR3 length: 13; clone size: NA; V gene: TRBV18; CDR3 protein: ASSPPGTGGNGYT
J gene: TRBJ2-5; CDR3 length: 12; clone size: once; V gene: TRBV29-1; CDR3 protein: SVYQGTDQETQY
J gene: TRBJ1-5; CDR3 length: 12; clone size: NA; V gene: TRBV6-6; CDR3 protein: ASSTGTVDQPQH
J gene: TRBJ2-7; CDR3 length: 12; clone size: few; V gene: TRBV18; CDR3 protein: ASSLSTGPYEQY
J gene: TRBJ2-5; CDR3 length: 12; clone size: NA; V gene: TRBV14; CDR3 protein: ASSFALAGETQY
J gene: TRBJ2-2; CDR3 length: 11; clone size: NA; V gene: TRBV5-1; CDR3 protein: ASSLGVTGELF
J gene: TRBJ2-2; CDR3 length: 11; clone size: NA; V gene: TRBV12-3/TRBV12-4; CDR3 protein: ASIPRVTGELF
J gene: TRBJ1-6; CDR3 length: 14; clone size: few; V gene: TRBV5-1; CDR3 protein: ASSVQQGSYNSPLH
J gene: TRBJ1-1; CDR3 length: 11; clone size: NA; V gene: TRBV6-4; CDR3 protein: ASSVETGGEAF
J gene: TRBJ2-7; CDR3 length: 16; clone size: NA; V gene: TRBV21-1; CDR3 protein: ASSKVQFVGQPNYEQY
J gene: TRBJ2-5; CDR3 length: 13; clone size: NA; V gene: TRBV7-6; CDR3 protein: ASSSWTSVQETQY
J gene: TRBJ2-7; CDR3 length: 11; clone size: few; V gene: TRBV7-2; CDR3 protein: ASSLGYQREQY
J gene: TRBJ2-7; CDR3 length: 12; clone size: NA; V gene: TRBV2; CDR3 protein: ASSGQGITYEQY
J gene: TRBJ2-3; CDR3 length: 11; clone size: NA; V gene: TRBV3-1/TRBV3-2; CDR3 protein: ASSDRGTDTQY
J gene: TRBJ1-5; CDR3 length: 12; clone size: NA; V gene: TRBV2; CDR3 protein: ASSPHRGEQPQH
J gene: TRBJ1-2; CDR3 length: 12; clone size: NA; V gene: TRBV3-1/TRBV3-2; CDR3 protein: ASSQDSVGSGYT
J gene: TRBJ1-2; CDR3 length: 13; clone size: few; V gene: TRBV29-1; CDR3 protein: SVEDELTGYYGYT
J gene: TRBJ2-1; CDR3 length: 14; clone size: NA; V gene: TRBV5-1; CDR3 protein: ASSDRAGGSYNEQF
J gene: TRBJ1-3; CDR3 length: 12; clone size: NA; V gene: TRBV28; CDR3 protein: ASSGSLSGNTIY
J gene: TRBJ1-6; CDR3 length: 13; clone size: few; V gene: TRBV7-2; CDR3 protein: ASSLSYSYNSPLH
J gene: TRBJ2-2; CDR3 length: 14; clone size: NA; V gene: TRBV18; CDR3 protein: ASSPLAGPNTGELF
J gene: TRBJ2-7; CDR3 length: 12; clone size: NA; V gene: TRBV28; CDR3 protein: ASTYEGGTYEQY
J gene: TRBJ2-1; CDR3 length: 14; clone size: NA; V gene: TRBV25-1; CDR3 protein: ASSEYRGQGGNEQF
J gene: TRBJ1-5; CDR3 length: 11; clone size: NA; V gene: TRBV2; CDR3 protein: ASRGVGYQPQH
J gene: TRBJ2-3; CDR3 length: 11; clone size: NA; V gene: TRBV30; CDR3 protein: AWTSGNTDTQY
J gene: TRBJ1-5; CDR3 length: 13; clone size: NA; V gene: TRBV5-1; CDR3 protein: ASSLEGGVNQPQH
J gene: TRBJ1-1; CDR3 length: 14; clone size: NA; V gene: TRBV19; CDR3 protein: ASSLHGQAGAPEAF
J gene: TRBJ1-1; CDR3 length: 11; clone size: NA; V gene: TRBV12-5; CDR3 protein: ASGKQGQTEAF
J gene: TRBJ1-6; CDR3 length: 11; clone size: few; V gene: TRBV10-3; CDR3 protein: ATGGEQNSPLH
J gene: TRBJ1-5; CDR3 length: 11; clone size: NA; V gene: TRBV12-3/TRBV12-4; CDR3 protein: ASSLGGGQPQH
J gene: TRBJ2-7; CDR3 length: 9; clone size: NA; V gene: TRBV2; CDR3 protein: AGRTAWEQY
J gene: TRBJ1-1; CDR3 length: 11; clone size: NA; V gene: TRBV11-3; CDR3 protein: ASSFGRGAEAF
J gene: TRBJ1-2; CDR3 length: 13; clone size: NA; V gene: TRBV28; CDR3 protein: ASSPRQTGGYGYT
J gene: TRBJ2-7; CDR3 length: 14; clone size: NA; V gene: TRBV5-5; CDR3 protein: ASSLLDGTGGYEQY
J gene: TRBJ1-1; CDR3 length: 12; clone size: NA; V gene: TRBV28; CDR3 protein: ARTPVLRGTEAF
J gene: TRBJ1-6; CDR3 length: 12; clone size: NA; V gene: TRBV15; CDR3 protein: ATSRASYNSPLH
J gene: TRBJ1-5; CDR3 length: 11; clone size: NA; V gene: TRBV19; CDR3 protein: ASSGQGVQPQH
J gene: TRBJ2-1; CDR3 length: 10; clone size: NA; V gene: TRBV28; CDR3 protein: ATGSSYNEQF
J gene: TRBJ1-3; CDR3 length: 11; clone size: NA; V gene: TRBV9; CDR3 protein: ASSFGQGNTIY
J gene: TRBJ1-5; CDR3 length: 13; clone size: NA; V gene: TRBV28; CDR3 protein: ASSWTGGGGQPQH
J gene: TRBJ2-2; CDR3 length: 13; clone size: NA; V gene: TRBV30; CDR3 protein: AWSGQGRRTGELF
J gene: TRBJ2-7; CDR3 length: 12; clone size: NA; V gene: TRBV7-3; CDR3 protein: ASSTGLAGNEQY
J gene: TRBJ2-7; CDR3 length: 12; clone size: NA; V gene: TRBV2; CDR3 protein: ASSGQGLSRGKY
J gene: TRBJ2-4; CDR3 length: 14; clone size: NA; V gene: TRBV27; CDR3 protein: ASSPITGVTVNIQY
J gene: TRBJ1-2; CDR3 length: 11; clone size: NA; V gene: TRBV12-3/TRBV12-4; CDR3 protein: ASRDRGSDGYT
J gene: TRBJ2-7; CDR3 length: 12; clone size: NA; V gene: TRBV2; CDR3 protein: ASSEAHAAWEQY
J gene: TRBJ2-7; CDR3 length: 13; clone size: NA; V gene: TRBV9; CDR3 protein: ASSVSGRDGNEQY